These 26 T cell receptor beta chains came from one sample sequenced in a study of T cell responses to AZD1222 COVID-19 vaccine. Sequenced by immunoSEQ multiplex PCR; TCRdb stores in-frame clones only, minus some. This sample has under 95,000 clones, with roughly nine tenths found just once. The specimen comprised peripheral blood, sampled 28 days after the second AZD1222 dose. These receptors all stem from an adult who received the AZD1222 COVID-19 vaccine.

The chain combines TRBV5-1 with TRBJ1-6, with a possible D match to TRBD1 (5 bases). The ends were cut back, 4 bases at V and 5 bases at J, with 10 bases in the middle. The germline gives CDR1 SGHRS, CDR2 YFSETQ. This CDR3 comprises 14 residues. The CDR3 DNA reads TGCGCCAGCAGCGTCGGGACGAATAATTCACCCCTCCACTTT. Amino acids: CASSVGTNNSPLHF.

Remarks on this clone: Other DNA sequences of this sample code for an identical CDR3. This sequence joins TRBV19 and TRBJ2-5; perhaps TRBD2 as D (5 bases). The CDR3 contains 13 residues. V gave up 3 bases and J gave up 4 bases, with 9 bases separating them. CDR1 is LNHDA and CDR2 is SQIVND in the germline V gene (reference sequence). The CDR3 protein is CASSIGGGETQYF. CDR3 DNA: TGTGCCAGTAGTATTGGCGGAGGAGAGACCCAGTACTTC.

The V and J genes are TRBV5-6 and TRBJ1-3; D perhaps matches TRBD1 (6 bases). This CDR3 spans 15 amino acids. The germline V and J ends were trimmed by 4 bases and 0 bases, with 11 bases remaining between them. Germline values: CDR1 SGHDT, CDR2 YYEEEE. This CDR3 reads CASSADRHSGNTIYF. The CDR3 DNA is TGTGCCAGCAGCGCCGACAGGCACTCTGGAAACACCATATATTTT.

The rearrangement links TRBV7-2 to TRBJ1-2; unclear D gene. The germline V gene encodes CDR1 SGHTA and CDR2 FQGNSA. The CDR3 contains 13 residues. The V end lost 7 bases, the J end lost 5 bases, and 14 bases lay between the germline ends. DNA for the CDR3: TGTGCCAGCACCCCAGGCGCTGGGTATGGCTACACCTTC. It specifies CASTPGAGYGYTF.

The chain links TRBV18 to TRBJ1-1; TRBD1 is a possible D gene (5 bases). This CDR3 region has 15 residues. Looked up from germline, CDR1 is KGHSH and CDR2 is LQKENI. V was shortened by 3 bases and J by 0 bases, with 11 bases between the two germline ends. DNA of the CDR3: TGTGCCAGCTCACCGGGGGAGGGTCTGAACACTGAAGCTTTCTTT. Its protein is CASSPGEGLNTEAFF.

This chain's CDR3 is CASSLAGQSPLHF. The CDR3 nucleotides are TGTGCCAGCAGCTTGGCGGGGCAATCACCCCTCCACTTT. V is TRBV7-9 and J is TRBJ1-6; a possible D gene is TRBD1 (5 bases). V dropped 3 bases and J dropped 10 bases, with 10 bases sitting between them. The CDR3 runs 13 residues. CDR1 is SEHNR, CDR2 FQNEAQ, per germline (reference sequence).

The V and J genes are TRBV9 and TRBJ1-2, with 9 bases lining up with TRBD1. Trimming took 0 bases from V and 6 from J; bases not matched to a gene: 9. This CDR3 comprises 16 residues. The germline CDR1 and CDR2 sequences are SGDLS and YYNGEE. CDR3 in DNA: TGTGCCAGCAGCGTAGAGGAAACAGGGGGCGCGAATGGCTACACCTTC. This sequence encodes CASSVEETGGANGYTF.

J is TRBJ1-1 and V is TRBV5-6; D not certain. V was cut by 2 bases and J by 7 bases, with 12 bases left in between. Per the germline V gene, CDR1 is SGHDT and CDR2 is YYEEEE. The CDR3 contains 13 residues. The CDR3 region has the DNA TGTGCCAGCAGCTTTCCCCAAATAGATGAAGCTTTCTTT. This codes for CASSFPQIDEAFF.

This clone has a handful of counts. The rearrangement links TRBV20-1 to TRBJ1-2; D gene unclear. V shed 2 bases and J shed 2 bases, with 3 bases lying between them. Germline V CDR1 and CDR2: DFQATT, SNEGSKA (reference sequence). CDR3 length equals 11 residues. The DNA of the CDR3 is TGCAGTGCTAGACAGAACTATGGCTACACCTTC. Protein: CSARQNYGYTF.

This chain joins TRBV7-9 and TRBJ2-5; perhaps D is TRBD1 or TRBD2 (6 bases each). The germline V gene encodes CDR1 SEHNR and CDR2 FQNEAQ (reference sequence). Trimming removed 5 bases from V and 4 bases from J, with 17 bases in between. This CDR3 spans 15 amino acids. This CDR3 is CASSLAGGGGETQYF. CDR3 DNA sequence: TGTGCCAGCAGCCTGGCCGGAGGGGGTGGAGAGACCCAGTACTTC.

A note on this clone: Other DNA sequences in the sample encode the same CDR3. The chain has TRBV5-1 and TRBJ2-7; TRBD1 matches at 8 bases. Germline CDR1 SGHRS, CDR2 YFSETQ. This CDR3 contains 13 residues. V shed 2 bases, J shed 3 bases, and the junction held 1 base outside the gene matches. The CDR3 region is CASSLGTGYEQYF. The CDR3 nucleotides read TGCGCCAGCAGCTTAGGGACAGGCTACGAGCAGTACTTC.

The chain couples TRBV18 to TRBJ2-5; D possibly corresponds to TRBD2 (6 bases). The length of the CDR3 is 13 residues. The germline gives CDR1 KGHSH, CDR2 LQKENI. V was trimmed by 6 bases and J by 3 bases, leaving 11 bases between them. The CDR3 coding sequence is TGTGCCAGCTCGGGGGGACTTGAAGAGACCCAGTACTTC. This codes for CASSGGLEETQYF.

The chain is built from TRBV20-1 and TRBJ1-1, with 9 bases that match TRBD1. The CDR3 consists of 14 residues. V shed 3 bases, J shed 2 bases, and the junction held 4 bases outside the gene matches. Germline CDR1 DFQATT, CDR2 SNEGSKA (reference sequence). The CDR3 sequence: CSASWTGDNTEAFF. The DNA of the CDR3 is TGCAGTGCTAGTTGGACAGGGGATAACACTGAAGCTTTCTTT.

J is TRBJ2-2 and V is TRBV11-2; no firm D call. The germline V and J ends were trimmed by 5 bases and 1 base, with 8 bases remaining between them. Germline CDR1 is SGHAT and CDR2 is FQNNGV. This CDR3 has 14 amino acids. CDR3 DNA: TGTGCCAGCAGCCGGACGGTGAACACCGGGGAGCTGTTTTTT. Its translation: CASSRTVNTGELFF.

V is TRBV4-1 and J is TRBJ1-6, with 10 nucleotides matching TRBD1. CDR3 size: 16 residues. The germline V gene encodes CDR1 MGHRA and CDR2 YSYEKL. Germline trimming cut 1 base from V and 9 bases from J; bases unmatched to any gene: 6. The CDR3: CASSQGTGGRGSPLHF. The CDR3 DNA reads TGCGCCAGCAGCCAAGGGACAGGGGGTCGGGGTTCACCCCTCCACTTT.

The chain employs TRBV5-4 and TRBJ1-1; D remains ambiguous. The CDR3 runs 13 residues. V dropped 1 base and J dropped 1 base, with 5 bases sitting between them. CDR1 is SGHNT and CDR2 is YYREEE in the germline V gene (reference sequence). CDR3 nucleotide sequence: TGTGCCAGCAGCTTGTCAGCGAACACTGAAGCTTTCTTT. Protein sequence: CASSLSANTEAFF. The full variable domain, completed using reference TRBV5-4 and TRBJ1-1, is ETGVTQSPTHLIKTRGQQVTLRCSSQSGHNTVSWYQQALGQGPQFIFQYYREEENGRGNFPPRFSGLQFPNYSSELNVNALELDDSALYLCASSLSANTEAFFGQGTRLTVV.

The V gene is TRBV18, the J gene TRBJ1-1; D remains unclear. Germline V CDR1 and CDR2: KGHSH, LQKENI. Deletions cut 3 bases from V and 4 bases from J, with 9 bases between. This CDR3 has 13 residues. CDR3 DNA sequence: TGTGCCAGCTCACCCCTGGAGGGCACTGAAGCTTTCTTT. It codes for CASSPLEGTEAFF. Drawing the rest from reference TRBV18 and TRBJ1-1, the complete variable domain is NAGVMQNPRHLVRRRGQEARLRCSPMKGHSHVYWYRQLPEEGLKFMVYLQKENIIDESGMPKERFSAEFPKEGPSILRIQQVVRGDSAAYFCASSPLEGTEAFFGQGTRLTVV.

The genes are TRBV28 and TRBJ1-4; TRBD1 aligns across 7 bases. CDR3 length equals 15 residues. Looked up from germline, CDR1 is MDHEN and CDR2 is SYDVKM. Trimming cost V 3 bases and J 7 bases; bases outside gene matches: 8. The CDR3 DNA follows: TGTGCCAGCAGTTTCCCACAGGGGATGGTTGAAAAACTGTTTTTT. Translated, it gives CASSFPQGMVEKLFF.

This chain connects TRBV5-1 to TRBJ1-2; D is ambiguous. The CDR3 contains 13 residues. CDR1 and CDR2 (germline): SGHRS, YFSETQ. V was cut by 4 bases and J by 8 bases, with 15 bases left in between. The chain's CDR3 is CASSKSGLDGYTF. The CDR3 DNA reads TGCGCCAGCAGCAAGTCAGGTCTGGACGGCTACACCTTC.

The chain is built from TRBV4-2 and TRBJ2-5; D possibly uses TRBD1 or TRBD2 (6 bases each). V was clipped by 1 base and J by 4 bases, with 16 bases between them. Germline V gene lookup returns CDR1 LGHNA and CDR2 YNFKEQ. There are 16 residues in the CDR3. The CDR3 DNA reads as TGTGCCAGCAGCCAAGCCCCGGGGGCTAGTGGAGAGACCCAGTACTTC. It is translated as CASSQAPGASGETQYF.

The chain carries TRBV28 and TRBJ2-1, with a weak D call TRBD2 (5 bases). CDR3 size: 13 residues. Germline assignment: CDR1 MDHEN and CDR2 SYDVKM. V lost 6 bases and J 4 bases, leaving 10 bases between the germline ends. The CDR3 DNA reads as TGTGCCAGCAGGGGCGGGCTGTACAATGAGCAGTTCTTC. Translating it yields CASRGGLYNEQFF.

The chain couples TRBV3-1 (or the pseudogene TRBV3-2) to TRBJ1-4, with a tentative D call TRBD1 (5 bases). This CDR3 has 14 residues. The V gene lost 7 bases and the J gene lost 4 bases, with 13 bases spanning the gap. Per the germline V gene, CDR1 is LGHDT and CDR2 is YNNKEL (reference sequence). The chain's CDR3 is CASNLGQGNEKLFF. The CDR3 DNA reads as TGTGCCAGCAACCTGGGGCAGGGTAATGAAAAACTGTTTTTT.

In its sample, this clone was seen once. The chain links TRBV25-1 to TRBJ1-4; TRBD1 is a possible D gene (6 bases). The CDR3 runs to 13 residues. Looked up from germline, CDR1 is MGHDK and CDR2 is SYGVNS. V was trimmed by 2 bases and J by 5 bases, leaving 6 bases between them. The CDR3 loop reads CASSEGGNEKLFF. CDR3 sequence (DNA): TGTGCCAGCAGTGAAGGGGGCAATGAAAAACTGTTTTTT.

This rearrangement joins TRBV18 to TRBJ2-5, with D perhaps TRBD1 or TRBD2 (6 bases each). There are 15 residues in the CDR3. From germline, CDR1 is KGHSH and CDR2 LQKENI. Trimming shortened V by 6 bases and J by 5 bases, and 19 bases separated the two germline ends. CDR3 region: CASSANREDGETQYF. The CDR3 DNA reads TGTGCCAGCTCGGCCAACAGGGAGGATGGGGAGACCCAGTACTTC.

The V and J genes are TRBV7-8 and TRBJ1-1; D is uncertain. The CDR3 covers 13 residues. The germline CDR1 and CDR2 sequences are SGHVS and FQNEAQ. V dropped 5 bases and J dropped 1 base, with 8 bases sitting between them. CDR3: CASSNYRNTEAFF. CDR3 sequence (DNA): TGTGCCAGCAGCAACTACCGGAACACTGAAGCTTTCTTT.

This chain connects TRBV11-3 to TRBJ2-1, with D possibly TRBD2 on 5 matching bases. V lost 5 bases to trimming and J lost 7 bases, with 9 bases between them. Germline CDR1 and CDR2: SGHNT and YENEEA. CDR3 length: 12 residues. The CDR3 DNA is TGTGCCAGCAGCGGACGGGGTAATGAGCAGTTCTTC. It yields the protein CASSGRGNEQFF.